Described below is a single T cell receptor beta chain sequence and its context. J gave up 6 bases and V 4 bases, and 9 bases lay outside the gene matches. CDR3 length: 14 amino acids. The germline gives CDR1 SGHNT, CDR2 YYREEE (reference sequence). The sample belongs to a study of cytomegalovirus exposure and HLA in healthy donors. A multiplex PCR was run with 60 Vbeta primers and 13 Jbeta primers. Data came from immunoSEQ multiplex PCR; TCRdb stores just in-frame clones and leaves some out. Of approximately 140,000 clones listed, around 72% are singletons. The sequencing sample was made of PBMCs. The sequence derives from a human donor in good health. The chain has TRBV5-4 and TRBJ1-1; TRBD1 aligns across 7 bases. The CDR3 sequence: CASSPARRGSEAFF. The CDR3 DNA reads as TGTGCCAGCAGCCCAGCCCGCAGGGGGTCTGAAGCTTTCTTT.